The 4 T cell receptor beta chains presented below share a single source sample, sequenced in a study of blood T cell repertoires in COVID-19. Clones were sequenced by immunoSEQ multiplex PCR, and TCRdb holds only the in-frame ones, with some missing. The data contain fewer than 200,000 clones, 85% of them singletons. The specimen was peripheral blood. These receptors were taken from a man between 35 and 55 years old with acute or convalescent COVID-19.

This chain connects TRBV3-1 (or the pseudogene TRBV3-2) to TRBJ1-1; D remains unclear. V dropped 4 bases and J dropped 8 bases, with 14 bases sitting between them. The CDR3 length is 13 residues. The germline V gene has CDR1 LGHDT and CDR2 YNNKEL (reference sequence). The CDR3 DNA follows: TGTGCCAGCAGCCTCCTCGGGTCCCGAGAAGCTTTCTTT. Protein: CASSLLGSREAFF.

CDR3 sequence: CASSPGGQGGSGYTF. The CDR3 coding sequence is TGTGCCAGCTCACCCGGTGGACAGGGGGGTTCTGGCTACACCTTC. The rearrangement uses TRBV18 and TRBJ1-2, with TRBD1 matching over 10 bases. The germline V gene has CDR1 KGHSH and CDR2 LQKENI. This CDR3 has 15 amino acids. V shed 3 bases and J 7 bases; nucleotides not matched to a gene: 8.

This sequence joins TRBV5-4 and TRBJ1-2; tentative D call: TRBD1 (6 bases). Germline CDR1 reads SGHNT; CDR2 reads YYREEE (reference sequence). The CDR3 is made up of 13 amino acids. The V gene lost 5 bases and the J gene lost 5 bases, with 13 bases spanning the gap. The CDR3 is CASSSTTGYGYTF. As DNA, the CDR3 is TGTGCCAGCAGTTCTACCACAGGGTATGGCTACACCTTC.

As DNA, the CDR3 is TGTGCCAGCAGCTCTCCGACAGGGGGAAACGAAAAACTGTTTTTT. As protein: CASSSPTGGNEKLFF. The V and J genes are TRBV7-2 and TRBJ1-4; 9 nucleotides line up with TRBD1. Trimming at V came to 4 bases and at J to 8 bases, leaving 8 bases not matched to a gene. This CDR3 is 15 amino acids long. Germline CDR1 reads SGHTA; CDR2 reads FQGNSA.